Listed below are T cell receptor beta chains from one sample, sequenced in a study of cytomegalovirus exposure and HLA in healthy donors. Measured with immunoSEQ multiplex PCR; TCRdb has only the in-frame clones, and not every one. This table has 250,000 to 300,000 clones, about 86% appearing once. What was sequenced was PBMCs. All receptors derive from a young woman in good health and CMV-seronegative. Each CDR3 is given with its conserved first and last residue. The order of the fields is V gene, clone size, J gene, D gene, CDR3 protein, CDR3 DNA. A D gene is named only where the DNA matches it firmly. Not all rows give a size; the values are once, few, many and, for expanded clones, a class.

>TRBV2|.|TRBJ1-2|.
CASSSGGGGGYTF
TGTGCCAGCAGCTCTGGGGGGGGCGGTGGCTACACCTTC
>TRBV7-6|.|TRBJ1-2|.
CASSLLQAGPIFYGYTF
TGTGCCAGCAGCTTGTTACAGGCAGGGCCAATTTTCTATGGCTACACCTTC
>TRBV27|.|TRBJ2-7|.
CASSLSGYAYEQYF
TGTGCCAGCAGTCTTAGCGGATACGCCTACGAGCAGTACTTC
>TRBV5-6|.|TRBJ2-7|.
CASSLDWFEQYF
TGTGCCAGCAGCTTGGACTGGTTCGAGCAGTACTTC
>TRBV2|.|TRBJ2-7|TRBD2
CARRGGESYEQYF
TGTGCCCGGCGCGGGGGTGAATCCTACGAGCAGTACTTC
>TRBV5-1|.|TRBJ2-3|TRBD2
CASSSGGATDTQYF
TGCGCCAGCAGTAGCGGGGGGGCGACAGATACGCAGTATTTT
>TRBV27|once|TRBJ2-7|.
CASSLYTGGYEQYF
TGTGCCAGCAGTTTATATACCGGGGGCTACGAGCAGTACTTC
>TRBV4-1|.|TRBJ2-2|TRBD2
CASSGRDGGTNTGELFF
TGCGCCAGCAGCGGCAGGGACGGGGGGACGAACACCGGGGAGCTGTTTTTT
>TRBV28|.|TRBJ2-7|.
CASSLPGEYEQYF
TGTGCCAGCAGTTTACCAGGGGAGTACGAGCAGTACTTC
>TRBV5-1|.|TRBJ1-3|.
CASRRGDTLFSGNTIYF
TGCGCCAGCAGGCGGGGGGACACCCTTTTCTCTGGAAACACCATATATTTT
>TRBV5-1|.|TRBJ2-3|TRBD2
CASSWLAGGTDTQYF
TGCGCCAGCAGCTGGCTAGCGGGGGGCACAGATACGCAGTATTTT
>TRBV6-6|.|TRBJ1-5|TRBD1
CASSTTGGGQPQHF
TGTGCCAGCAGCACAACAGGGGGAGGTCAGCCCCAGCATTTT
>TRBV2|once|TRBJ2-3|.
CASSEAGAVGDTQYF
TGTGCCAGCAGTGAAGCGGGGGCCGTGGGGGATACGCAGTATTTT
>TRBV5-1|once|TRBJ1-3|.
CASSLSGIPSGNTIYF
TGCGCCAGCAGCCTATCAGGGATTCCCTCTGGAAACACCATATATTTT
>TRBV27|.|TRBJ2-1|.
CASSLYNEQFF
TGTGCCAGCAGTCTCTACAATGAGCAGTTCTTC
>TRBV25-1|.|TRBJ2-7|TRBD2
CASSESIAGNPPYEQYF
TGTGCCAGCAGTGAATCTATAGCGGGAAATCCTCCCTACGAGCAGTACTTC
>TRBV27|.|TRBJ2-1|.
CASSSAWGELHNEQFF
TGTGCCAGCAGCTCCGCATGGGGGGAACTCCACAATGAGCAGTTCTTC
>TRBV29-1|.|TRBJ1-4|.
CSVEGHQDEKLFF
TGCAGCGTTGAGGGACACCAGGATGAAAAACTGTTTTTT
>TRBV4-3|.|TRBJ2-7|.
CASSQERINEQYF
TGCGCCAGCAGCCAAGAGAGGATAAACGAGCAGTACTTC
>TRBV19|.|TRBJ2-7|TRBD1
CASSIGGGGYEQYF
TGTGCCAGTAGTATAGGAGGGGGCGGTTACGAGCAGTACTTC
>TRBV7-6|.|TRBJ1-1|.
CASSQPATEAFF
TGTGCCAGCAGCCAGCCAGCGACTGAAGCTTTCTTT
>TRBV10-3|.|TRBJ1-2|.
CATAGGSNGYTF
TGTGCCACCGCGGGGGGCAGCAATGGCTACACCTTC
>TRBV7-2|.|TRBJ1-2|.
CASSLVGGYGYTF
TGTGCCAGCAGCTTAGTGGGAGGGTATGGCTACACCTTC
>TRBV11-1|.|TRBJ2-1|TRBD2
CASTGTSGRLYNEQFF
TGTGCCAGCACCGGGACTAGCGGGAGACTCTACAATGAGCAGTTCTTC
>TRBV7-8|.|TRBJ1-1|TRBD1
CASRQGIFWGTEAFF
TGTGCCAGCAGACAGGGGATTTTCTGGGGGACTGAAGCTTTCTTT
>TRBV5-1|.|TRBJ2-1|TRBD2
CASSFERENVFDEQFF
TGCGCCAGCAGCTTCGAGCGGGAAAATGTCTTCGATGAGCAGTTCTTC
>TRBV11-3|.|TRBJ2-2|.
CASSLGGQNTGELFF
TGTGCCAGCAGCTTAGGAGGACAGAACACCGGGGAGCTGTTTTTT
>TRBV7-9|.|TRBJ1-1|.
CASSSTRENTEAFF
TGTGCCAGCAGCTCAACGAGGGAAAACACTGAAGCTTTCTTT
>TRBV11-2|.|TRBJ2-4|.
CASSQQGPLNIQYF
TGTGCCAGCAGCCAGCAGGGTCCCTTAAACATTCAGTACTTC